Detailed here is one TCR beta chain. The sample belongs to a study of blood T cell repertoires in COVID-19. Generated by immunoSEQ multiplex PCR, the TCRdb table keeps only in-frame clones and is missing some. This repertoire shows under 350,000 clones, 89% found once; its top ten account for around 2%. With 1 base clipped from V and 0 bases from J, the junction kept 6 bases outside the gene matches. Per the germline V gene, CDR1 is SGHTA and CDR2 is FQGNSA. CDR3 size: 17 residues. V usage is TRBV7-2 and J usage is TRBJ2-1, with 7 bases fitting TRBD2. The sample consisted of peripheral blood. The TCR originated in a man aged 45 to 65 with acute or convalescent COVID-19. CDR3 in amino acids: CASSLEMGLLSYNEQFF. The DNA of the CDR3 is TGTGCCAGCAGCTTAGAAATGGGACTACTCTCCTACAATGAGCAGTTCTTC.